Shown below are 2 T cell receptor beta chains from a single sample sequenced in a study of blood T cell repertoires in COVID-19. Method: immunoSEQ multiplex PCR; TCRdb's copy keeps in-frame clones and lacks some. The sample lists roughly 160,000 clones, about 80% occurring once. Sequencing was done on a sample of PBMCs or T cells enriched from blood (not recorded which). The receptors stem from a woman aged 55-69 years who had recovered from COVID-19.

This chain links TRBV3-1 (or the pseudogene TRBV3-2) with TRBJ2-7, with 11 bases identical to TRBD1. This CDR3 comprises 14 residues. Germline lookup yields CDR1 LGHDT and CDR2 YNNKEL (reference sequence). V was clipped by 1 base and J by 12 bases; unmatched bases: 8. CDR3 loop: CASSQGGDRGIMYF. In nucleotides, the CDR3 is TGTGCCAGCAGCCAAGGAGGGGACAGGGGGATAATGTACTTC.

The J gene is TRBJ2-3, the V gene TRBV6-2 or TRBV6-3; 13 nucleotides match TRBD2. The CDR3 runs 18 residues. Germline CDR1 MNHEY, CDR2 SVGEGT. The V and J ends lost 6 bases and 2 bases, in that order; junction bases with no gene match: 11. DNA of the CDR3: TGTGCCAGCAGCCCCGGACTAGCGGGGGCCCTACCCACAGATACGCAGTATTTT. Its translation is CASSPGLAGALPTDTQYF.